This section outlines one T cell receptor beta chain sequence together with its context. CDR1 MGHRA and CDR2 YSYEKL come from the germline V gene. V gave up 0 bases and J gave up 7 bases, with 7 bases separating them. This CDR3 spans 13 amino acids. These data are taken from a study of T cell repertoires in cytomegalovirus infection. One entry per CDR3 protein, called by TCRdb with MiXCR from the reads. The data hold 170,000 or so distinct CDR3 sequences, with 13% to 15% observed a single time. The specimen sequenced was PBMCs. This chain connects TRBV4-1 to TRBJ1-5; no definite D call. The TCR sequence derives from a human donor in good health (CMV status not recorded). Some clones in this sample may be carry-over from other donors' samples. The chain's CDR3 is CASSQDGSQPQHF. CDR3 coding DNA: TGCGCCAGCAGCCAAGATGGGAGCCAGCCCCAGCATTTT.